The entry below gives a single T cell receptor (beta chain) sequence along with its context. Its target is not known. Prepared libraries of TCR beta cDNA carried unique molecular identifiers. The T cell input of about 0.9 to 11 million gave about 500,000 cDNA molecules. In TCRdb, the PCR reads were re-called with MiXCR into one record per CDR3 protein. This table holds almost 700,000 distinct CDR3 sequences, more than 50% found once. This entry comes from a study of post-analysis software for immune sequencing data. The V end was cut by 4 bases, the J end by 3 bases, with 6 bases between. Germline assignment: CDR1 WNHNN and CDR2 SYGVQD (reference sequence). This CDR3 is built from 12 residues. General study results and limits: TRBV5-6, TRBV5-1 and TRBV20-1 belonged to a set of roughly five TRBV segments that were more frequent in patients than controls. Same-batch samples co-clustered strongly by F measure.

Sequenced input: blood. The V and J genes are TRBV10-1 and TRBJ2-5; D is unresolved. The receptor was derived from a girl aged 2 to 9 with multiple sclerosis. Here the CDR3 reads CASSGGKETQYF. As DNA, the CDR3 is TGCGCCAGCAGTGGTGGTAAAGAGACCCAGTACTTC.